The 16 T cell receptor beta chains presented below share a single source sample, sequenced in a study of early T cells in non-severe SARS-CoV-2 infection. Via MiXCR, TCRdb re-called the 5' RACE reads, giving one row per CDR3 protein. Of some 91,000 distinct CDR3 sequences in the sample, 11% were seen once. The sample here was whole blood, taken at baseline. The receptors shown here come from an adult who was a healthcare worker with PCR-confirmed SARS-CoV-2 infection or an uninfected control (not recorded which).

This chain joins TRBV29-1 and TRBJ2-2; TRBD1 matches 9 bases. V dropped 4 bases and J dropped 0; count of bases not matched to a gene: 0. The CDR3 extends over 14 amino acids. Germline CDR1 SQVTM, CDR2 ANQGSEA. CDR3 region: CSVGQGANTGELFF. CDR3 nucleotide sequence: TGCAGCGTTGGACAGGGGGCGAACACCGGGGAGCTGTTTTTT.

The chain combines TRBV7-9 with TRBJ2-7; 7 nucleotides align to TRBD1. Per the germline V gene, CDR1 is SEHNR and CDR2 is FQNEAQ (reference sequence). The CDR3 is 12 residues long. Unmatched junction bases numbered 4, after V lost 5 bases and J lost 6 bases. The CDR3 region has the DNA TGTGCCAGCAGCGCAAACAGGGGCGAGCAGTACTTC. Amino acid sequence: CASSANRGEQYF.

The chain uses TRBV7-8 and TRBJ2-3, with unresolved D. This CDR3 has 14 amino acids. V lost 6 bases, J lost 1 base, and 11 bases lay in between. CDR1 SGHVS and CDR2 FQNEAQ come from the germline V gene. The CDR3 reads CASSSGPGTDTQYF. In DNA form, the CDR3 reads TGTGCCAGCAGTTCCGGACCCGGCACAGATACGCAGTATTTT. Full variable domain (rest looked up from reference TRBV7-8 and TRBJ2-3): GAGVSQSPRYKVAKRGQDVALRCDPISGHVSLFWYQQALGQGPEFLTYFQNEAQLDKSGLPSDRFFAERPEGSVSTLKIQRTQQEDSAVYLCASSSGPGTDTQYFGPGTRLTVL.

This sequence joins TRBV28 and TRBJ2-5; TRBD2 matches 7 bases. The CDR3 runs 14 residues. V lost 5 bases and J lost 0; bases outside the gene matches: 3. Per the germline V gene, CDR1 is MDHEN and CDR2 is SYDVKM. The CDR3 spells CASSKGLDQETQYF. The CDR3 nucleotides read TGTGCCAGCAGTAAAGGACTAGACCAAGAGACCCAGTACTTC. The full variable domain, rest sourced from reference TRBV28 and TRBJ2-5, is DVKVTQSSRYLVKRTGEKVFLECVQDMDHENMFWYRQDPGLGLRLIYFSYDVKMKEKGDIPEGYSVSREKKERFSLILESASTNQTSMYLCASSKGLDQETQYFGPGTRLLVL.

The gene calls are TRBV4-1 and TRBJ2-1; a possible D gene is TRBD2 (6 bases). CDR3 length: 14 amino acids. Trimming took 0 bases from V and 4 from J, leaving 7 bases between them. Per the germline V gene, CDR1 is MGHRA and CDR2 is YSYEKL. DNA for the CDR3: TGCGCCAGCAGCCAAGAGGGACTGTACAATGAGCAGTTCTTC. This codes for CASSQEGLYNEQFF.

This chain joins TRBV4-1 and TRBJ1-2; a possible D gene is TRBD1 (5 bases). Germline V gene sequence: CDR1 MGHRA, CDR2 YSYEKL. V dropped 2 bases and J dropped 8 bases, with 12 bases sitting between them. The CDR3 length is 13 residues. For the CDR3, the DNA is TGCGCCAGCAGCCAAATGACAGTGTCCGGCTACACCTTC. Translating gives CASSQMTVSGYTF.

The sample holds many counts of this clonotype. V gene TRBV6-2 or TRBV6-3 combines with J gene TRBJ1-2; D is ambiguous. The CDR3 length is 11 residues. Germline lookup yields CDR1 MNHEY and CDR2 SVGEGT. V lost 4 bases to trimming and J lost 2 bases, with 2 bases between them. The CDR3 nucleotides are TGTGCCAGCAGTTTGAACTATGGCTACACCTTC. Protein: CASSLNYGYTF.

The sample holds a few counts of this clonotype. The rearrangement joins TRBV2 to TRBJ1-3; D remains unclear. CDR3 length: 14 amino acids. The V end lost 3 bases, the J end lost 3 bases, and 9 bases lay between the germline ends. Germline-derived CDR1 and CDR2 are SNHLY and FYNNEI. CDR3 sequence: CASSEEDFGNTIYF. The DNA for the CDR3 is TGTGCCAGCAGTGAGGAGGACTTTGGAAACACCATATATTTT. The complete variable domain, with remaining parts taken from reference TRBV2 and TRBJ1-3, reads EPEVTQTPSHQVTQMGQEVILRCVPISNHLYFYWYRQILGQKVEFLVSFYNNEISEKSEIFDDQFSVERPDGSNFTLKIRSTKLEDSAMYFCASSEEDFGNTIYFGEGSWLTVV.

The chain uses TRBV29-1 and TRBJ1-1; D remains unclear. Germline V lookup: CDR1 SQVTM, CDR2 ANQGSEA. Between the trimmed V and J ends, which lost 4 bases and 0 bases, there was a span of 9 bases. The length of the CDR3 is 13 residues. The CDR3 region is CSVARVMNTEAFF. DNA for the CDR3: TGCAGCGTTGCCCGGGTCATGAACACTGAAGCTTTCTTT.

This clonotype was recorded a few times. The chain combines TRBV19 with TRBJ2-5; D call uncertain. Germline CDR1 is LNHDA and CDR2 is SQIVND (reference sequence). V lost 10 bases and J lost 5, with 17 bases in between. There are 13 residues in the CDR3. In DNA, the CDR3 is TGTGCCAATATCCCATCCGTGGGGGAGACCCAGTACTTC. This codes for CANIPSVGETQYF.

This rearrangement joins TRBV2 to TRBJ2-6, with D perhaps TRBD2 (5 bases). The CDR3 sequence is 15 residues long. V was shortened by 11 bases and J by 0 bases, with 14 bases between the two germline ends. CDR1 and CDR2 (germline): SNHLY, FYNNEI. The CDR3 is CASSGRISGANVLTF. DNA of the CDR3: TGTGCCTCGAGCGGCAGGATCTCTGGGGCCAACGTCCTGACTTTC.

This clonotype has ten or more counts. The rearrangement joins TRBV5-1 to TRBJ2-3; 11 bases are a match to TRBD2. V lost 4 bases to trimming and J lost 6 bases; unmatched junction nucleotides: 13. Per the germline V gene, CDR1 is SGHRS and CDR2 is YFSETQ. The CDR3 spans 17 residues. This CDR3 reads CASSRGTSGFSVDTQYF. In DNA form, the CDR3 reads TGCGCCAGCAGCAGAGGGACTAGCGGTTTCTCGGTGGATACGCAGTATTTT.

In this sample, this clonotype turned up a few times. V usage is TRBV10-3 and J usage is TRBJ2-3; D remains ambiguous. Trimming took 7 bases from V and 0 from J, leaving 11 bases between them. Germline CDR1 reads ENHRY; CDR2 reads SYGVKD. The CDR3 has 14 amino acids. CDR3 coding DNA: TGTGCCATCAAGGGTGCATTTAGCACAGATACGCAGTATTTT. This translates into CAIKGAFSTDTQYF.

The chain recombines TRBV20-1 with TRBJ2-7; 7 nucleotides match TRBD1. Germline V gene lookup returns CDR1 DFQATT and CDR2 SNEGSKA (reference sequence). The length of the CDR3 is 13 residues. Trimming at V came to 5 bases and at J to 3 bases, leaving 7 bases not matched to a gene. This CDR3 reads CSARTGDNYEQYF. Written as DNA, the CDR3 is TGCAGTGCTCGCACAGGGGACAACTACGAGCAGTACTTC.

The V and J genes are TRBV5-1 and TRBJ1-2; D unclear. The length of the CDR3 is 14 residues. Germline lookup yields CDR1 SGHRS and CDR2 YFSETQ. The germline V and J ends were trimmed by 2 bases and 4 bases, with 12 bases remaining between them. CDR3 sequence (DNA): TGCGCCAGCAGCTTACCGAGCAGCTCCTATGGCTACACCTTC. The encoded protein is CASSLPSSSYGYTF.

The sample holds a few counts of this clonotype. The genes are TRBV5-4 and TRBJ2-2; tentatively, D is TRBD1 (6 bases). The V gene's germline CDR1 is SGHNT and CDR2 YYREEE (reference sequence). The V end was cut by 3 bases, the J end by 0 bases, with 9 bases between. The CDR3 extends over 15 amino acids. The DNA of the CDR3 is TGTGCCAGCAGCTCGCGGACAGCGAACACCGGGGAGCTGTTTTTT. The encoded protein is CASSSRTANTGELFF.